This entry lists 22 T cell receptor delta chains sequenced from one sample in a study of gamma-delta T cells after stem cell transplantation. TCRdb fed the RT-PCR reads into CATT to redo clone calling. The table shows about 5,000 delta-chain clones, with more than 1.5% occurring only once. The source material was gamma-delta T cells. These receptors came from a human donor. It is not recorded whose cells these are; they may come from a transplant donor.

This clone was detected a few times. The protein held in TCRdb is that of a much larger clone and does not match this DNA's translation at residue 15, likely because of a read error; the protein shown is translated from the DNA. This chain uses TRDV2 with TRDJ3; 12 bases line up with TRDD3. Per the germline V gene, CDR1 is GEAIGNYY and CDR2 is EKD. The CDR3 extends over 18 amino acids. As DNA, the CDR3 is TGTGCCTGTGACAGTACTGGGGGATACTCCTGGGACACCCGACGGATGTTTTTC. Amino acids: CACDSTGGYSWDTRRMFF.

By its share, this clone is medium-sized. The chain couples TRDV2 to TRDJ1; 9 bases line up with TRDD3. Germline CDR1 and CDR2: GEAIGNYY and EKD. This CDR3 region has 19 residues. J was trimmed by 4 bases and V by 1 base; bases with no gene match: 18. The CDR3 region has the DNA TGTGCCTGTGACACTTTGTCCCCCGCGACTGGGGGACGGATCGATAAACTCATCTTT. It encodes CACDTLSPATGGRIDKLIF.

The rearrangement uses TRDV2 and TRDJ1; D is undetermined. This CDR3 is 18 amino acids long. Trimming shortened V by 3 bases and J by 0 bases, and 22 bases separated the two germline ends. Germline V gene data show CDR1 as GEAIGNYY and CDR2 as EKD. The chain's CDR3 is CACDPVLWVPLYTDKLIF. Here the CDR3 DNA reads TGTGCCTGTGACCCGGTACTGTGGGTCCCCCTCTACACCGATAAACTCATCTTT.

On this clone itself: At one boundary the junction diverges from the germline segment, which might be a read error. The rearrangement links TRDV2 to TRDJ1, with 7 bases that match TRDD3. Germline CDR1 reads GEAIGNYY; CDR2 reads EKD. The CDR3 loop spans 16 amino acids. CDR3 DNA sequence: TGTGCCTGTGACCCATTATGGGATACAGGGACCGAAAAACTCATCTTT. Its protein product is CACDPLWDTGTEKLIF.

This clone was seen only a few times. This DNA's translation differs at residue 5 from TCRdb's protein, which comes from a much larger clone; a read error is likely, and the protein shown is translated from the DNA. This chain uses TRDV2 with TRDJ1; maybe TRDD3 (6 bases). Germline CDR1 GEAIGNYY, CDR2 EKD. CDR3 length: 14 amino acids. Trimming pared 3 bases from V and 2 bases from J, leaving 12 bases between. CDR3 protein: CACDPTGRTDKLIF. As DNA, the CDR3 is TGTGCCTGTGACCCGACTGGGAGGACCGATAAACTCATCTTT.

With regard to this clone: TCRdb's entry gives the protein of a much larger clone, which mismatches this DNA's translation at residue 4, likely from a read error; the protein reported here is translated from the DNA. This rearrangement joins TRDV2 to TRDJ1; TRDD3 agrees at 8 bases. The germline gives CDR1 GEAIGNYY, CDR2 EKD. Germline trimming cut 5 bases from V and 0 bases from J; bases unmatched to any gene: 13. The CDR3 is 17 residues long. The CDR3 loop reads CACGSLLGAQYTDKLIF. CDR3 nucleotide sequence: TGTGCCTGTGGCTCGTTACTGGGGGCCCAGTACACCGATAAACTCATCTTT.

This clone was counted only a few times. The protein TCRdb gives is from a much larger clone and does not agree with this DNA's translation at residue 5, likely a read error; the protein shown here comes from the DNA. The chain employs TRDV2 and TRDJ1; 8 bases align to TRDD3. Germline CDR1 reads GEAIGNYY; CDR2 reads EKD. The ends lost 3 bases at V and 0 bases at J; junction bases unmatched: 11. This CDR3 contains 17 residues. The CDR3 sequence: CACDAPFTGGNTDKLIF. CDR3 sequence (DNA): TGTGCCTGTGACGCCCCCTTTACTGGGGGGAACACCGATAAACTCATCTTT.

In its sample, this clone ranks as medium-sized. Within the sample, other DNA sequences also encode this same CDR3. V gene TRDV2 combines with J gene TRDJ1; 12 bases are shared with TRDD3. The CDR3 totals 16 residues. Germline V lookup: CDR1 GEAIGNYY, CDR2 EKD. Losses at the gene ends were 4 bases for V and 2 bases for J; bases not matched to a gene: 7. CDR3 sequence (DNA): TGTGCCTGTGATTTTCTACTGGGGGATACAACCGATAAACTCATCTTT. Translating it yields CACDFLLGDTTDKLIF.

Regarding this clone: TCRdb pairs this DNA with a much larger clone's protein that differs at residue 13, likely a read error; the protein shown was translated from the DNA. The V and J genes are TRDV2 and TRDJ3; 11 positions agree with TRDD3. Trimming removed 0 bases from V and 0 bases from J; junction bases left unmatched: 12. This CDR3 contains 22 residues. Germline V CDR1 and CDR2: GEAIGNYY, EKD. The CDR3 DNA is TGTGCCTGTGACACCGTGGGGGATACGCCAGGGCTCTCCTCCTGGGACACCCGACAGATGTTTTTC. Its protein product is CACDTVGDTPGLSSWDTRQMFF.

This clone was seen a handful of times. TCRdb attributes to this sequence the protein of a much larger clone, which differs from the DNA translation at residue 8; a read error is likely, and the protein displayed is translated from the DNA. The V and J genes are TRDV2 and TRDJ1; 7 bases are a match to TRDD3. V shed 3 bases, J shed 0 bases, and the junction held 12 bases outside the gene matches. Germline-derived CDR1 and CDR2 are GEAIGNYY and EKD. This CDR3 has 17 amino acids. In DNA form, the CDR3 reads TGTGCCTGTGACGTACTGGGGAATAGGGAGTACACCGATAAACTCATCTTT. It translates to CACDVLGNREYTDKLIF.

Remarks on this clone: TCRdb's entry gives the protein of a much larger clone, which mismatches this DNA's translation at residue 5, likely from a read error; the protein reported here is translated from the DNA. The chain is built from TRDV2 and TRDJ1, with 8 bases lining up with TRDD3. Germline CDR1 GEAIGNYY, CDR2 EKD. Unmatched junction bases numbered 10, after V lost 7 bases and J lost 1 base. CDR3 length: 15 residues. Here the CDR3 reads CACKALGGSTDKLIF. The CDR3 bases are TGTGCCTGCAAAGCACTGGGGGGGAGCACCGATAAACTCATCTTT.

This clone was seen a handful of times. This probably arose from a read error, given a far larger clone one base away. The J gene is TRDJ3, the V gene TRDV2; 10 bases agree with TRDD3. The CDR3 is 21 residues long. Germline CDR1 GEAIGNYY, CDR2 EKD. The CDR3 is CACDSVEGDTRPTWDTRQVFF. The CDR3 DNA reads TGTGCCTGTGACTCCGTAGAGGGGGATACGCGACCCACCTGGGACACCCGACAGGTGTTTTTC.

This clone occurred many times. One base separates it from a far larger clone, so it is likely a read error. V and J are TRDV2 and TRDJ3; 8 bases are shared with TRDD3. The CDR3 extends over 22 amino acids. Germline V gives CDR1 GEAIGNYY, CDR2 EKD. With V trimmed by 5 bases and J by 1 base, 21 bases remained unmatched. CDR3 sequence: CACGTVEYTGGAASWDTRQMFF. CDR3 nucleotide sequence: TGTGCCTGTGGCACGGTTGAATATACTGGGGGTGCCGCGTCCTGGGACACCCGACAGATGTTTTTC.

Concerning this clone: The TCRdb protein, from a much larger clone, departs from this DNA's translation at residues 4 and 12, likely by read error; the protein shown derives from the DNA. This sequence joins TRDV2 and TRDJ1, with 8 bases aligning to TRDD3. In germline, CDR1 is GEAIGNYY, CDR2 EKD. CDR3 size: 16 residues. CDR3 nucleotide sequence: TGTGCCTGTAACACAATGGCTGGGGGACCCACCTATAAACTCATCTTT. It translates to CACNTMAGGPTYKLIF.

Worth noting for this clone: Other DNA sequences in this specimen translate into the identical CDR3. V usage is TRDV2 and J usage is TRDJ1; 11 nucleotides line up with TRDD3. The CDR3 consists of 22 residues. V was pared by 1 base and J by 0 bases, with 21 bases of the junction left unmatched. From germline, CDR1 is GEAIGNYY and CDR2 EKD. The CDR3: CACDTVGDTRDRKDVYTDKLIF. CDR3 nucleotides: TGTGCCTGTGACACAGTGGGGGATACGCGGGACCGCAAGGACGTTTACACCGATAAACTCATCTTT.

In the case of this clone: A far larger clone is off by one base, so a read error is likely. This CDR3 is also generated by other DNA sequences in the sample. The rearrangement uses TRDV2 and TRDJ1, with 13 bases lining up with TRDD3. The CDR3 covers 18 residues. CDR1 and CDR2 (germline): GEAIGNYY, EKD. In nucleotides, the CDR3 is TGTGCCTGTGACACGCTGACTGGGGGATACGAGAACACCGATAAGCTCATCTTT. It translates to CACDTLTGGYENTDKLIF.

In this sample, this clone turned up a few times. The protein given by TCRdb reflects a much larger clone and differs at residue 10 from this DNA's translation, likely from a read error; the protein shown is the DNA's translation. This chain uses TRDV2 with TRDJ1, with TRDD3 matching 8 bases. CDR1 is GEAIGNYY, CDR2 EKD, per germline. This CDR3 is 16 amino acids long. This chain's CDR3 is CACDTMAGGLTDKLIF. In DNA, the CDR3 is TGTGCCTGTGACACAATGGCTGGGGGACTCACCGATAAACTCATTTTT.

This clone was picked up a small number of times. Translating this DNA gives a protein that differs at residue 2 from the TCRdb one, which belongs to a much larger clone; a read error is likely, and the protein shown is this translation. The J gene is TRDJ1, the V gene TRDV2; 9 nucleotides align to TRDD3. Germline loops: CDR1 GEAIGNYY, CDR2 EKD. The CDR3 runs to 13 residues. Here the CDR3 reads CSCEGIRSDKLIF. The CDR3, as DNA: TGTTCCTGTGAGGGGATACGGTCCGATAAACTCATCTTT.

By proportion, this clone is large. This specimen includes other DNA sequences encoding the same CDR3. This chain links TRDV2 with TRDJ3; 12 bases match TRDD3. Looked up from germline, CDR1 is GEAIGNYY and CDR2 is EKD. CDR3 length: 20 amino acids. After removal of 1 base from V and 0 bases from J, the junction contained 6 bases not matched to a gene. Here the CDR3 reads CACDTTGGYSSSWDTRQMFF. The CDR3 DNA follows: TGTGCCTGTGACACGACTGGGGGATACTCGAGCTCCTGGGACACCCGACAGATGTTTTTC.

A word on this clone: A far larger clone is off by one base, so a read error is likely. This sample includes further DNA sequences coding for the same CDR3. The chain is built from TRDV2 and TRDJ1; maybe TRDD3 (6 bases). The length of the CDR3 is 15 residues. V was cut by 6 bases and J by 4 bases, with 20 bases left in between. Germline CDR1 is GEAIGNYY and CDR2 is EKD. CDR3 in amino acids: CACLLLGDKGDKLIF. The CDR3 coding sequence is TGTGCCTGTCTTCTACTGGGAGATAAGGGCGATAAACTCATCTTT.

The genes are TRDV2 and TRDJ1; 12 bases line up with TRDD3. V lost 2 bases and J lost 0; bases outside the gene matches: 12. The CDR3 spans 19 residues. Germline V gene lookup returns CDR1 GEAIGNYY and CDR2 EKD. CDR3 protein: CACDSVLGDTQLYTDKLIF. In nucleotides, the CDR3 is TGTGCCTGTGACAGTGTACTGGGGGATACACAGTTGTACACCGATAAACTCATCTTT.

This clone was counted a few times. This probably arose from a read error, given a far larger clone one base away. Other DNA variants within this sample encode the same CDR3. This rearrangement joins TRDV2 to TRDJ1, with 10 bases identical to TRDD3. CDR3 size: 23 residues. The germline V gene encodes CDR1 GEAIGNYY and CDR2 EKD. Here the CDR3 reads CACDTLGVLQAEYTGGYTDKLIF. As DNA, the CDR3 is TGTGCCTGCGACACCCTAGGGGTCCTACAGGCCGAATATACTGGGGGATACACCGATAAACTCATCTTT.